This TCR beta chain is drawn from a study of control samples from healthy donors and cancer patients. The CDR3 consists of 16 residues. Looked up from germline, CDR1 is MNHEY and CDR2 is SVGAGI. The V gene lost 0 bases and the J gene lost 0 bases, with 9 bases spanning the gap. Sequenced by immunoSEQ multiplex PCR; TCRdb stores in-frame clones only, minus some. This table holds about 270,000 clones, over 70% found once. Sequencing was done on a sample of PBMCs. The TCR originated in a woman in her fifties or sixties with lung cancer. The gene calls are TRBV6-5 and TRBJ1-3; D is unresolved. The CDR3 DNA sequence: TGTGCCAGCAGTTACTCGAGACCGAACTCTGGAAACACCATATATTTT. Translation gives CASSYSRPNSGNTIYF.